A selection of T cell receptor beta chains follows, all from one sample in a study of beta chain features in type 1 diabetes. Sequencing used immunoSEQ multiplex PCR; TCRdb keeps in-frame clones, though not all of them. The data show hundreds of thousands of clones, over 10% seen once. Sequenced: naive CD4+ T cells from blood. The receptors originated from a man aged 18 to 35 with type 1 diabetes. Each CDR3 is given with its conserved first and last residue. Fields, in order: D gene, J gene, clone size, V gene, CDR3 protein, CDR3 DNA. D genes are given only for firm matches. Clone size is not always given. Where it is, it says once, few, many or a class for expanded clones.

D: TRBD1; J: TRBJ2-3; size: few; V: TRBV18; CDR3: CASSPYTGGGTDTQYF; DNA: TGTGCCAGCTCGCCCTACACAGGGGGCGGCACAGATACGCAGTATTTT
D: TRBD1; J: TRBJ2-2; size: few; V: TRBV7-3; CDR3: CASSTRQGSGELFF; DNA: TGTGCCAGCAGCACCAGACAGGGGAGCGGGGAGCTGTTTTTT
D: TRBD1; J: TRBJ1-5; size: few; V: TRBV19; CDR3: CASRQGEQPQHF; DNA: TGTGCCAGTAGACAGGGGGAGCAGCCCCAGCATTTT
D: TRBD1; J: TRBJ1-2; size: NA; V: TRBV6-6; CDR3: CASRTGGYGYTF; DNA: TGTGCCAGCAGGACAGGGGGCTATGGCTACACCTTC
D: NA; J: TRBJ1-5; size: few; V: TRBV10-3; CDR3: CAISEPQQGRNQPQHF; DNA: TGTGCCATCAGTGAGCCCCAGCAGGGTCGTAATCAGCCCCAGCATTTT
D: NA; J: TRBJ1-3; size: NA; V: TRBV7-9; CDR3: CASGSRTAGETIYF; DNA: TGTGCCAGCGGGTCCCGGACAGCCGGGGAGACCATATATTTT
D: NA; J: TRBJ2-3; size: NA; V: TRBV5-1; CDR3: CASSLQTLSSSTDTQYF; DNA: TGCGCCAGCAGCCTTCAAACTCTATCGTCTAGCACAGATACGCAGTATTTT
D: NA; J: TRBJ2-2; size: NA; V: TRBV28; CDR3: CASSLGRGGTGELFF; DNA: TGTGCCAGCAGTTTGGGGCGAGGCGGGACCGGGGAGCTGTTTTTT
D: NA; J: TRBJ1-1; size: NA; V: TRBV11-2; CDR3: CASSFGRSNTEAFF; DNA: TGTGCCAGCAGCTTCGGCCGCTCGAACACTGAAGCTTTCTTT
D: NA; J: TRBJ2-5; size: NA; V: TRBV7-9; CDR3: CASSLVAGGKTQYF; DNA: TGTGCCAGCAGCTTAGTGGCCGGAGGGAAGACCCAGTACTTC
D: TRBD1; J: TRBJ1-1; size: few; V: TRBV25-1; CDR3: CASSGTTGGRAEAFF; DNA: TGTGCCAGCAGTGGGACGACAGGGGGTAGAGCTGAAGCTTTCTTT
D: NA; J: TRBJ1-2; size: NA; V: TRBV19; CDR3: CASTSEGRGYGYTF; DNA: TGTGCCAGTACCAGTGAAGGGAGGGGCTATGGCTACACCTTC
D: TRBD1; J: TRBJ2-7; size: NA; V: TRBV7-9; CDR3: CASQRRDSYEQYF; DNA: TGTGCCAGTCAGCGCCGGGACAGCTACGAGCAGTACTTC
D: TRBD1; J: TRBJ1-6; size: NA; V: TRBV2; CDR3: CASRGQMNSPLHF; DNA: TGTGCCAGCAGGGGACAGATGAATTCACCCCTCCACTTT
D: TRBD1; J: TRBJ2-6; size: few; V: TRBV5-4; CDR3: CASSIGTGAGANVLTF; DNA: TGTGCCAGCAGCATCGGGACAGGGGCTGGGGCCAACGTCCTGACTTTC
D: TRBD1; J: TRBJ2-7; size: few; V: TRBV7-9; CDR3: CASSVQGAYEQYF; DNA: TGTGCCAGCAGCGTCCAGGGGGCCTACGAGCAGTACTTC
D: NA; J: TRBJ1-2; size: NA; V: TRBV30; CDR3: CRGGNGYTF; DNA: TGTCGCGGGGGGAATGGCTACACCTTC
D: NA; J: TRBJ2-3; size: NA; V: TRBV30; CDR3: CAWSVKTAPSTDTQYF; DNA: TGTGCCTGGAGTGTCAAGACAGCTCCTAGCACAGATACGCAGTATTTT
D: NA; J: TRBJ2-3; size: NA; V: TRBV28; CDR3: CASSLGGPGLDTQYF; DNA: TGTGCCAGCAGTTTAGGAGGTCCGGGCTTGGATACGCAGTATTTT
D: NA; J: TRBJ1-1; size: NA; V: TRBV30; CDR3: CAWVRTEWITEAFF; DNA: TGTGCCTGGGTAAGGACAGAATGGATAACTGAAGCTTTCTTT
D: NA; J: TRBJ1-2; size: few; V: TRBV6-1; CDR3: CASTDSQGFNYGYTF; DNA: TGTGCCAGCACCGACTCCCAGGGTTTCAACTATGGCTACACCTTC
D: NA; J: TRBJ2-1; size: few; V: TRBV9; CDR3: CASSMQGSSYNEQFF; DNA: TGTGCCAGCAGCATGCAGGGGAGCTCCTACAATGAGCAGTTCTTC
D: TRBD1; J: TRBJ2-4; size: NA; V: TRBV9; CDR3: CASSPRTGGEEPWSKNIQYF; DNA: TGTGCCAGCAGCCCCCGGACAGGGGGCGAAGAGCCGTGGTCCAAAAACATTCAGTACTTC
D: NA; J: TRBJ2-1; size: NA; V: TRBV10-3; CDR3: CAISDRFPINEQFF; DNA: TGTGCCATCAGTGACAGGTTCCCCATCAATGAGCAGTTCTTC
D: TRBD1; J: TRBJ1-1; size: NA; V: TRBV30; CDR3: CAWSVAGGLTEAFF; DNA: TGTGCCTGGAGTGTAGCAGGGGGCTTGACTGAAGCTTTCTTT
D: TRBD2; J: TRBJ2-1; size: NA; V: TRBV7-9; CDR3: CATLLSGGPNNEQFF; DNA: TGTGCCACTCTACTTAGCGGGGGGCCTAACAATGAGCAGTTCTTC
D: NA; J: TRBJ1-2; size: NA; V: TRBV2; CDR3: CASNDRNYGYTF; DNA: TGTGCCAGCAACGACAGAAACTATGGCTACACCTTC
D: TRBD1; J: TRBJ1-2; size: NA; V: TRBV10-2; CDR3: CASGGQAGYGYTF; DNA: TGCGCCAGCGGGGGACAGGCGGGGTATGGCTACACCTTC
D: TRBD1; J: TRBJ2-7; size: few; V: TRBV19; CDR3: CASRDRRYYEQYF; DNA: TGTGCCAGCCGGGACAGAAGATACTACGAGCAGTACTTC
D: TRBD1; J: TRBJ2-7; size: few; V: TRBV29-1; CDR3: CSAARDRGPYEQYF; DNA: TGCAGCGCTGCCCGGGACAGGGGCCCCTACGAGCAGTACTTC
D: NA; J: TRBJ2-4; size: few; V: TRBV6-1; CDR3: CASSEEINWDKNIQYF; DNA: TGTGCCAGCAGTGAGGAAATTAATTGGGACAAAAACATTCAGTACTTC
D: TRBD1; J: TRBJ1-5; size: few; V: TRBV2; CDR3: CASQGQPYSNQPQHF; DNA: TGTGCCAGCCAGGGACAGCCCTATAGCAATCAGCCCCAGCATTTT
D: TRBD1; J: TRBJ1-2; size: NA; V: TRBV28; CDR3: CASSPGQGGYYGYTF; DNA: TGTGCCAGCAGTCCCGGACAGGGAGGGTACTATGGCTACACCTTC
D: NA; J: TRBJ2-3; size: NA; V: TRBV29-1; CDR3: CSVAQGFTDTQYF; DNA: TGCAGCGTTGCCCAGGGGTTCACAGATACGCAGTATTTT
D: TRBD1; J: TRBJ1-2; size: NA; V: TRBV9; CDR3: CASSVDGSDRGNGYTF; DNA: TGTGCCAGCAGCGTAGATGGATCGGACAGGGGAAATGGCTACACCTTC
D: TRBD1; J: TRBJ1-6; size: NA; V: TRBV6-5; CDR3: CASRERGPDNSPLHF; DNA: TGTGCCAGCAGAGAAAGGGGGCCGGATAATTCACCCCTCCACTTT
D: NA; J: TRBJ2-7; size: NA; V: TRBV10-3; CDR3: CAISAPGYEQYF; DNA: TGTGCCATCAGTGCCCCGGGCTACGAGCAGTACTTC
D: NA; J: TRBJ2-1; size: few; V: TRBV6-5; CDR3: CASSDGGKYNEQFF; DNA: TGTGCCAGCAGTGACGGGGGCAAATACAATGAGCAGTTCTTC
D: TRBD1; J: TRBJ2-2; size: NA; V: TRBV7-2; CDR3: CASSQGASTGELFF; DNA: TGTGCCAGCAGCCAGGGGGCCAGCACCGGGGAGCTGTTTTTT
D: NA; J: TRBJ2-2; size: NA; V: TRBV30; CDR3: CAWALSITGELFF; DNA: TGTGCCTGGGCCCTCTCTATCACCGGGGAGCTGTTTTTT
D: TRBD2; J: TRBJ2-1; size: NA; V: TRBV10-3; CDR3: CAISVGLAGIDEQFF; DNA: TGTGCCATCAGTGTGGGACTAGCGGGCATAGATGAGCAGTTCTTC
D: NA; J: TRBJ1-5; size: NA; V: TRBV7-8; CDR3: CASSQWEAGRPQHF; DNA: TGTGCCAGCAGCCAATGGGAGGCGGGTCGGCCCCAGCATTTT
D: NA; J: TRBJ2-3; size: NA; V: TRBV7-2; CDR3: CASSLFGTATGTDTQYF; DNA: TGTGCCAGCAGCTTATTTGGTACAGCAACAGGCACAGATACGCAGTATTTT
D: NA; J: TRBJ1-1; size: NA; V: TRBV7-9; CDR3: CASSLDAMLPFF; DNA: TGTGCCAGCAGCTTAGACGCGATGTTGCCTTTCTTT